This T cell receptor beta chain emerged from a study of CD8 T cells in Susac syndrome. Reverse transcription of 0.5 to 1 ug RNA was performed with random hexamers. Across 54 Vbeta and 13 Jbeta, immunoSEQ multiplex PCR amplified TCR beta CDR3. Using its own MiXCR run on the immunoSEQ multiplex PCR reads, TCRdb lists one record per CDR3 protein. The top ten hold about 0.1% of the sample, which has fewer than 200,000 distinct CDR3 sequences, around 93% seen once. Sequencing of TCR beta was performed on blood CD8+ and CD4+ T cells. Controls were healthy donors chosen to match patients in age and sex. FACS was used to enrich TEMRA cells, whereas the CD8+ and CD4+ T cells were obtained by negative isolation. Sequencing was done on a sample of CD4+ T cells from PBMCs. The clonotype comes from a human donor in good health.

The CDR3 spells CASSYVQFNTGELFF. CDR3 nucleotides: TGTGCCAGCAGTTACGTGCAGTTCAACACCGGGGAGCTGTTTTTT. The chain employs TRBV6-5 and TRBJ2-2; D is unclear. The CDR3 is made up of 15 amino acids. V was cut by 2 bases and J by 2 bases, with 9 bases left in between. Looked up from germline, CDR1 is MNHEY and CDR2 is SVGAGI.